This T cell receptor beta chain was sequenced during a study of blood T cells in healthy people across ages. The CDR3 contains 13 residues. Trimming pared 3 bases from V and 8 bases from J, leaving 13 bases between. Germline V gene data show CDR1 as WSHSY and CDR2 as SAAADI. A second PCR, run for about 7 to 12 cycles, used a sample-barcoded 5' primer plus a J-beta primer mix. TCRdb called the 5' RACE reads again in MiXCR, with one record for every CDR3 protein. Found here are around 780,000 distinct CDR3 sequences, around 24% of them singletons; the top ten hold around 2.9%. The data were also submitted as part of a second study, on T cells of mothers and their children.

The V call is TRBV10-2, the J call TRBJ1-2, with D uncertain. The sequence derives from a boy between 10 and 17 years old in good health. Sequenced input: blood. The CDR3 sequence is CASSDVGHSGYTF. The CDR3 nucleotides read TGCGCCAGCAGTGACGTAGGCCACTCGGGCTACACCTTC.